The clone carrying this T cell receptor (beta chain) was detected only a few times. As it was prepared, the TCRbeta library received unique molecular identifiers. MiXCR, run by TCRdb on the PCR reads, gives a single entry per CDR3 protein. The table has a few hundred thousand distinct CDR3 sequences, approximately 10% seen once. With V trimmed by 6 bases and J by 3 bases, 11 bases remained unmatched. CDR1 is MDHEN and CDR2 is SYDVKM in the germline V gene. This CDR3 region has 15 residues. This sample is part of a study of T-cell reconstitution after alpha-beta-depleted transplantation in children. The sample here was PBMCs from the stem cell graft donor, taken from the stem cell graft. The rearrangement joins TRBV28 to TRBJ2-7; 7 bases map to TRBD1. The source of this sequence is a human donor who donated a stem cell graft to a child with acute lymphoblastic leukemia. This CDR3 is CASRSATGPDYEQYF. The CDR3 DNA reads as TGTGCCAGCAGAAGTGCGACAGGGCCGGACTACGAGCAGTACTTC.